The rows below give T cell receptor beta chains drawn from one sample of a study of cytotoxic CD8 clonotypes in ibrutinib-treated CLL. Profiled with immunoSEQ multiplex PCR; TCRdb holds only in-frame clones, not every one. The table lists around 97,000 clones, approximately 82% of them singletons. This specimen consisted of PBMCs, obtained after 12 months of ibrutinib treatment. The source of these receptors is a human donor with chronic lymphocytic leukemia. The CDR3 runs from the conserved cysteine through the conserved F or W. Fields, in order: clone size, J gene, V gene, D gene, CDR3 DNA, CDR3 protein. The D gene is left open where the match is weak. The listing skips clone size in some rows; elsewhere it reads once, few, many or a size class.

.	TRBJ2-3	TRBV5-5	.	TGTGCCAGCAGCTCTGCCTGGAGTGCAGATACGCAGTATTTT	CASSSAWSADTQYF
.	TRBJ1-2	TRBV29-1	TRBD1	TGCAGCGTTTGGACAGGGCTTGGCTACACCTTC	CSVWTGLGYTF
many	TRBJ2-2	TRBV2	.	TGTGCCAGCAGTGAACTTGCGGCAACGAACACCGGGGAGCTGTTTTTT	CASSELAATNTGELFF
.	TRBJ2-1	TRBV28	.	TGTGCCAGCAGTTTGGGCGGTTATTCCTACAATGAGCAGTTCTTC	CASSLGGYSYNEQFF
.	TRBJ1-1	TRBV28	.	TGTGCCAGCAGTTATCTAACCGGGACATCGAACACTGAAGCTTTCTTT	CASSYLTGTSNTEAFF
many	TRBJ2-7	TRBV4-3	TRBD1	TGCGCCAGCAGCCAACAGGGGGCTCGCGAGCAGTACTTC	CASSQQGAREQYF
many	TRBJ1-5	TRBV7-8	TRBD1	TGTGCCAGCAGCTTTGGACAGGATCAGCCCCAGCATTTT	CASSFGQDQPQHF
.	TRBJ2-5	TRBV6-1	.	TGTGCCAGCAGTTTCAAGTGGGAGACCCAGTACTTC	CASSFKWETQYF
.	TRBJ1-2	TRBV4-2	.	TGTGCCAGCAGCCAAGATCGGCCCACGGAGTTCGGCTATGGCTACACCTTC	CASSQDRPTEFGYGYTF
.	TRBJ2-7	TRBV27	TRBD2	TGTGCCAGCAGTTTATCCGGGGGGAGGGAGCAGTACTTC	CASSLSGGREQYF
few	TRBJ2-4	TRBV2	.	TGTGCCAGCAGTGTCTCAGTGGGGATCGGGGTCATTCAGTACTTC	CASSVSVGIGVIQYF
.	TRBJ2-7	TRBV15	TRBD1	TGTGCCACCAGCCGGGGACAGTACTACGAGCAGTACTTC	CATSRGQYYEQYF
.	TRBJ1-5	TRBV19	.	TGTGCCAGTAGTATTGGAGGGGGAGCTGTTCAGCCCCAGCATTTT	CASSIGGGAVQPQHF
.	TRBJ1-4	TRBV30	.	TGTGCCTGGAGTGTATCAGCAACTAATGAAAAACTGTTTTTT	CAWSVSATNEKLFF
.	TRBJ1-4	TRBV10-2	TRBD1	TGCGCCAGCAGTGGCACCCGACAGGGTCGCGCGGAAAAACTGTTTTTT	CASSGTRQGRAEKLFF
once	TRBJ1-2	TRBV18	TRBD1	TGTGCCAGCTCACCACCGGGACAGGGGGTCCAAGGCTACACCTTC	CASSPPGQGVQGYTF
.	TRBJ1-4	TRBV4-1	TRBD1	TGCGCCAGCAGCCAAGATAGGACAGGGAGTGAAAAACTGTTTTTT	CASSQDRTGSEKLFF
few	TRBJ2-7	TRBV4-2	TRBD1	TGTGCCAGCAGCCAAGGTGACAGGGGCAACGAGCAGTACTTC	CASSQGDRGNEQYF
.	TRBJ2-7	TRBV30	.	TGTGCCTGGAGTGATGCAGGAATGACCTACGAGCAGTACTTC	CAWSDAGMTYEQYF
.	TRBJ2-5	TRBV30	TRBD1	TGTGCCTGGAAACAGGGGGGAGGAGGTCTTGTGACCCAGTACTTC	CAWKQGGGGLVTQYF
.	TRBJ2-2	TRBV5-1	.	TGCGCCAGCAGCTTGATGCCAGAGACCGGGGAGCTGTTTTTT	CASSLMPETGELFF
.	TRBJ2-5	TRBV5-1	.	TGCGCCAGCAGCCCCCAGGGGAAAGAGACCCAGTACTTC	CASSPQGKETQYF
.	TRBJ2-3	TRBV5-1	.	TGCGCCAGCAGCTTGCCCCAAATCACAGATACGCAGTATTTT	CASSLPQITDTQYF
.	TRBJ2-2	TRBV6-1	.	TGTGCCAGCCATGGACGGGAGACGAACACCGGGGAGCTGTTTTTT	CASHGRETNTGELFF
few	TRBJ1-1	TRBV30	.	TGTGCCTGGGACAAGAACACTGAAGCTTTCTTT	CAWDKNTEAFF
once	TRBJ2-2	TRBV12-5	.	TGTGCTAGTGGTTTGGAGGGCGTCGGGGAGCTGTTTTTT	CASGLEGVGELFF
.	TRBJ2-1	TRBV6-1	.	TGTGCCAGCAGTGAAGCGCCTCGAGTTGAGCAGTTCTTC	CASSEAPRVEQFF
few	TRBJ1-1	TRBV5-5	.	TGTGCCAGCAGCTTGGACGTGAACACTGAAGCTTTCTTT	CASSLDVNTEAFF
few	TRBJ2-7	TRBV14	.	TGTGCCAGCAGCCAAGAGTTCGGGACCCCGCAGTACTTC	CASSQEFGTPQYF
many	TRBJ1-5	TRBV19	.	TGTGCCAGTAGTATAGTAGGGGGGGGCATGTGGAATCAGCCCCAGCATTTT	CASSIVGGGMWNQPQHF
.	TRBJ2-1	TRBV9	TRBD2	TGTGCCAGCAGCGTAGCGGGGACTAGCGGGGTGTGGGAGCAGTTCTTC	CASSVAGTSGVWEQFF
.	TRBJ1-1	TRBV18	.	TGTGCCAGCTCACCACTAGCGGAAATGAACACTGAAGCTTTCTTT	CASSPLAEMNTEAFF
.	TRBJ1-6	TRBV11-2	.	TGTGCCAGCAGCCCGGGTCCGATCCGCAACCATTCACCCCTCCACTTT	CASSPGPIRNHSPLHF
.	TRBJ2-1	TRBV6-1	.	TGTGCCAGCAGTGAGGGGTTTGGGCTGACCAATGAGCAGTTCTTC	CASSEGFGLTNEQFF
.	TRBJ2-7	TRBV7-2	.	TGTGCCAGCAGCTTATTTGGGGACGGCGAGCAGTACTTC	CASSLFGDGEQYF
.	TRBJ2-5	TRBV5-6	.	TGTGCCAGCAGCTGGCCTGGCGGGGAGGAAGAGACCCAGTACTTC	CASSWPGGEEETQYF
.	TRBJ1-4	TRBV5-1	TRBD1	TGCGCCAGCAGCAACCACGGGACAGGTGTTAATGAAAAACTGTTTTTT	CASSNHGTGVNEKLFF
.	TRBJ2-1	TRBV5-1	.	TGCGCCAGCAGCGCAACCCGATCGGGGAATGAGCAGTTCTTC	CASSATRSGNEQFF
.	TRBJ2-3	TRBV4-3	.	TGCGCCAGCAGCCAGGCGGGCACAGATACGCAGTATTTT	CASSQAGTDTQYF
.	TRBJ2-1	TRBV19	.	TGTGCCAGTACCCGACACGGTTCCTACAATGAGCAGTTCTTC	CASTRHGSYNEQFF
.	TRBJ2-5	TRBV20-1	.	TGCAAAGAAGCGAAGACCCAGTACTTC	CKEAKTQYF